This T cell receptor (beta chain) was sequenced in a study of CD4 T cells in relation to SARS-CoV-2 and coronaviruses. Overall study context: PBMCs were cultured with antigen for over 8 days before TCR beta sequencing. The negative reference was HIV-1 Nef peptide pool or peptide-free culture.

Clones were sequenced by immunoSEQ multiplex PCR, and TCRdb holds only the in-frame ones, with some missing. The sample records about 21,000 clones, around three quarters being singletons. The sample holds a few counts of this clone. What it binds is unknown. Trimming shortened V by 5 bases and J by 0 bases, and 12 bases separated the two germline ends. Germline CDR1 reads SGHRS; CDR2 reads YFSETQ. This CDR3 is 15 amino acids long. CD4+ T cells from unexposed donors were obtained before the COVID-19 pandemic (2011-2018). After approximately 10 days of culture, CD4+ T cells were isolated. Testing used SARS-CoV-2 S/N and four cold-coronavirus spikes on unexposed-donor CD4+ T cells, cells permitting. About 2 million PBMCs per well were cultured with approximately 10 IU/ml IL-2.

The rearrangement uses TRBV5-1 and TRBJ2-1; possible D gene TRBD2, 5 bases. The specimen sequenced was CD4+ T cells from PBMCs, cultured in vitro. The sequence was obtained from a human donor in good health. CDR3 nucleotide sequence: TGCGCCAGCAGAAACGAGCGGAGCTCCTACAATGAGCAGTTCTTC. Amino acids: CASRNERSSYNEQFF.